A selection of T cell receptor beta chains follows, all from one sample in a study of patients and donors after allogeneic stem cell transplantation. TCRdb passed the RT-PCR reads through MiXCR, listing each CDR3 protein once. The sample records about 960,000 distinct CDR3 sequences, approximately 18% being singletons. Sequences were obtained from blood, either unsorted or a sorted T cell fraction (not recorded which). All receptors come from a human donor who was either an allogeneic HSCT recipient or a stem cell or donor lymphocyte infusion donor (not recorded which). It is not recorded whose cells these are; they may come from a transplant donor. CDR3s include the opening cysteine and the closing phenylalanine or tryptophan. D genes are given only for firm matches. Clone size, where shown, is once, few, many, or a class for clones that have expanded.

>few|TRBV2|TRBJ1-2|TRBD1
TGTGGGGCTATACAGGGGGCAGGTGGCTACACCTTC
CGAIQGAGGYTF
>.|TRBV7-2|TRBJ1-2|.
TGTGCCAGCAGCTCGACCGAGACAGGACCAGCCTATGGCTACACCTTC
CASSSTETGPAYGYTF
>few|TRBV7-3|TRBJ1-3|.
TGTGCCAGCAGCAAGCAACCAGGGTTAACCATATATTTT
CASSKQPGLTIYF
>.|TRBV24-1|TRBJ2-1|.
TGTGCCACCAGTGATTTGACCGTCAGGGGCAGAGAGCAGTTCTTC
CATSDLTVRGREQFF
>few|TRBV5-1|TRBJ2-2|.
TGCGCCAGCAGCTTGGATGGACAAGCCGGGGAGCTGTTTTTT
CASSLDGQAGELFF
>few|TRBV10-3|TRBJ2-5|.
TGTGCCATCAGCCCCAGGGGGGATGAGACCCAGTACTTC
CAISPRGDETQYF
>.|TRBV28|TRBJ2-1|TRBD1
TGTGCCAGTTCCCTCCGGGACAGAGACTACAATGAGCAGTTCTTC
CASSLRDRDYNEQFF
>few|TRBV6-4|TRBJ2-3|.
TGTGCCAGCAGTGAGGGGGAAACTAGCACAGATACGCAGTATTTT
CASSEGETSTDTQYF
>.|TRBV4-1|TRBJ1-1|.
TGCGCCAGCAGCCAAGTCAAGGGGAAGAGGAACACTGAAGCTTTCTTT
CASSQVKGKRNTEAFF
>many|TRBV6-1|TRBJ2-1|.
TGTGCCAGCAGCCACACCCGGGGGAGCTCCTACAATGAGCAGTTCTTC
CASSHTRGSSYNEQFF
>few|TRBV7-6|TRBJ2-7|.
TGTGCCAGCAGCACCGGACTTACCTCCTACGAGCAGTACTTC
CASSTGLTSYEQYF
>few|TRBV14|TRBJ2-7|.
TGTGCCAGCAGTGGCCTCCTAGGCGAGCAGTACTTC
CASSGLLGEQYF
>.|TRBV12-3/TRBV12-4|TRBJ1-4|.
TGTGCCAGCAGCCCCGGCTACACACAAATAAATGAAAAACTGTTTTTT
CASSPGYTQINEKLFF
>.|TRBV5-1|TRBJ2-2|.
TGCGCCAGCAGCTCGGGGGACACCCTTGGGACCGGGGAGCTGTTTTTT
CASSSGDTLGTGELFF
>few|TRBV29-1|TRBJ2-1|TRBD2
TGCAGCGTTGAAGGTACTAGCGGGAGCGCCTACAATGAGCAGTTCTTC
CSVEGTSGSAYNEQFF
>.|TRBV5-1|TRBJ1-1|.
TGCGCCAGCAGCTTGCTACCCCTGAACACTGAAGCTTTCTTT
CASSLLPLNTEAFF
>few|TRBV7-2|TRBJ1-2|.
TGTGCCAGCAGCCCAGGCCGAAGGGACTATGGCTACACCTTC
CASSPGRRDYGYTF
>.|TRBV10-3|TRBJ2-1|.
TGTGCCATCAGGGCCGACAATGAGCAGTTCTTC
CAIRADNEQFF
>few|TRBV5-1|TRBJ2-4|.
TGCGCCAGCAGCTTGGAAGGTCAGAAAAACATTCAGTACTTC
CASSLEGQKNIQYF
>few|TRBV6-1|TRBJ2-3|.
TGTGCCAGCAGCCCCAACTATAGAAGCACAGATACGCAGTATTTT
CASSPNYRSTDTQYF
>.|TRBV2|TRBJ1-5|.
TGTGCCAGCAGTGAATCACAGGTCAATCAGCCCCAGCATTTT
CASSESQVNQPQHF
>few|TRBV18|TRBJ1-2|.
TGTGCCAGCTCACCATTAACGGCTATAGGTGGCTACACCTTC
CASSPLTAIGGYTF
>few|TRBV20-1|TRBJ1-3|.
TGCAGTGCTAGAGACAGATCCGCCAGAAACACCATATATTTT
CSARDRSARNTIYF
>.|TRBV9|TRBJ2-2|.
TGTGCCAGCAGCGTCGGAGGGTTGATCGGGGAGCTGTTTTTT
CASSVGGLIGELFF